These 10 T cell receptor beta chains share one sample of origin, sequenced in a study of blood T cell repertoires in COVID-19 (dated by TCRdb to 2018 to 2021). Library preparation used the immunoSEQ multiplex PCR assay. This is the immuneACCESS table as TCRdb keeps it, with only in-frame sequences that have V and J called. A part of the clones is gone; compared with another copy, unresolved V genes explain less than half, and the rest is unexplained. The sample yields 130,000 to 150,000 clones; around 82% were counted once. Together, the top ten hold 10% to 15% of the sample. The sample was peripheral blood. The receptors here all came from a man aged 55 to 70 with active or convalescent COVID-19.

The V gene is TRBV18, the J gene TRBJ2-7; no clear D gene. Germline assignment: CDR1 KGHSH and CDR2 LQKENI. The CDR3 sequence is 14 residues long. V was clipped by 3 bases and J by 3 bases, with 12 bases between them. The CDR3 DNA follows: TGTGCCAGCTCACCCTTCCGAGAAAGCTACGAGCAGTACTTC. This encodes CASSPFRESYEQYF.

The chain is built from TRBV5-1 and TRBJ2-6; D is possibly TRBD1 (6 bases). The CDR3 contains 15 residues. Trimming shortened V by 4 bases and J by 2 bases, and 10 bases separated the two germline ends. Germline V gene lookup returns CDR1 SGHRS and CDR2 YFSETQ. The CDR3 protein is CASSPRGTGANVLTF. The DNA for the CDR3 is TGCGCCAGCAGCCCCAGGGGTACTGGGGCCAACGTCCTGACTTTC. Variable domain in full (rest from reference TRBV5-1 and TRBJ2-6): KAGVTQTPRYLIKTRGQQVTLSCSPISGHRSVSWYQQTPGQGLQFLFEYFSETQRNKGNFPGRFSGRQFSNSRSEMNVSTLELGDSALYLCASSPRGTGANVLTFGAGSRLTVL.

This clone was picked up a small number of times. The gene calls are TRBV5-1 and TRBJ2-1; tentatively, D is TRBD2 (5 bases). V was cut by 1 base and J by 0 bases, with 11 bases left in between. From germline, CDR1 is SGHRS and CDR2 YFSETQ. The CDR3 totals 16 residues. The CDR3 protein is CASSLKSGSSYNEQFF. CDR3 nucleotide sequence: TGCGCCAGCAGCTTGAAATCGGGGAGCTCCTACAATGAGCAGTTCTTC. Drawing the rest from reference TRBV5-1 and TRBJ2-1, the complete variable domain is KAGVTQTPRYLIKTRGQQVTLSCSPISGHRSVSWYQQTPGQGLQFLFEYFSETQRNKGNFPGRFSGRQFSNSRSEMNVSTLELGDSALYLCASSLKSGSSYNEQFFGPGTRLTVL.

This chain's CDR3 is CATPSRGALEEAFF. CDR3 nucleotide sequence: TGTGCCACCCCCTCCCGGGGGGCGCTCGAGGAAGCTTTCTTT. The V gene is TRBV28, the J gene TRBJ1-1, with D possibly TRBD1 on 6 matching bases. CDR1 and CDR2 from the germline V gene are MDHEN and SYDVKM. Deletions cut 10 bases from V and 8 bases from J, with 23 bases between. CDR3 length: 14 residues.

This chain connects TRBV7-2 to TRBJ2-7; a possible D gene is TRBD1 (6 bases). The CDR3 consists of 16 residues. Germline CDR1 reads SGHTA; CDR2 reads FQGNSA. V was cut by 0 bases and J by 3 bases, with 15 bases left in between. CDR3 sequence: CASSLALPGTLYEQYF. The CDR3, as DNA: TGTGCCAGCAGCTTAGCGCTGCCCGGGACACTCTACGAGCAGTACTTC. The complete variable domain, with remaining parts taken from reference TRBV7-2 and TRBJ2-7, reads GAGVSQSPSNKVTEKGKDVELRCDPISGHTALYWYRQSLGQGLEFLIYFQGNSAPDKSGLPSDRFSAERTGGSVSTLTIQRTQQEDSAVYLCASSLALPGTLYEQYFGPGTRLTVT.

The gene calls are TRBV6-5 and TRBJ2-5; 8 bases map to TRBD2. The CDR3 covers 13 residues. V lost 10 bases to trimming and J lost 4 bases; unmatched junction nucleotides: 8. Per germline, CDR1 MNHEY and CDR2 SVGAGI. The chain's CDR3 is CATVAGGAETQYF. The DNA for the CDR3 is TGTGCCACCGTCGCGGGGGGCGCAGAGACCCAGTACTTC.

V usage is TRBV28 and J usage is TRBJ1-2; D is unresolved. The CDR3 is made up of 12 amino acids. V dropped 3 bases and J dropped 8 bases, with 10 bases sitting between them. The germline CDR1 and CDR2 sequences are MDHEN and SYDVKM. The CDR3 DNA reads TGTGCCAGCAGTTTGACTACGAACGGCTACACCTTC. This gives the protein CASSLTTNGYTF.

The chain joins TRBV4-2 to TRBJ2-7; D is possibly TRBD1 (6 bases). This CDR3 is 15 amino acids long. The germline V and J ends were trimmed by 0 bases and 1 base, with 10 bases remaining between them. Germline CDR1 LGHNA, CDR2 YNFKEQ. This chain's CDR3 is CASSQDPRGSYEQYF. The CDR3 DNA is TGTGCCAGCAGCCAAGATCCCAGGGGTTCCTACGAGCAGTACTTC.

This rearrangement joins TRBV10-3 to TRBJ2-7; D gene ambiguous. CDR1 is ENHRY, CDR2 SYGVKD, per germline. This CDR3 has 14 amino acids. V lost 0 bases and J 2 bases, leaving 8 bases between the germline ends. As DNA, the CDR3 is TGTGCCATCAGTGAGTCTCCAGGCACCTACGAGCAGTACTTC. Protein product: CAISESPGTYEQYF.

V and J are TRBV5-6 and TRBJ2-7, with 14 positions matching TRBD2. CDR1 SGHDT and CDR2 YYEEEE come from the germline V gene. Trimming removed 3 bases from V and 5 bases from J; junction bases left unmatched: 7. The CDR3 loop spans 16 amino acids. The CDR3 DNA is TGTGCCAGCAGCTCAGGGACTAGCGGGAGATTCCACGAGCAGTACTTC. Translated: CASSSGTSGRFHEQYF.